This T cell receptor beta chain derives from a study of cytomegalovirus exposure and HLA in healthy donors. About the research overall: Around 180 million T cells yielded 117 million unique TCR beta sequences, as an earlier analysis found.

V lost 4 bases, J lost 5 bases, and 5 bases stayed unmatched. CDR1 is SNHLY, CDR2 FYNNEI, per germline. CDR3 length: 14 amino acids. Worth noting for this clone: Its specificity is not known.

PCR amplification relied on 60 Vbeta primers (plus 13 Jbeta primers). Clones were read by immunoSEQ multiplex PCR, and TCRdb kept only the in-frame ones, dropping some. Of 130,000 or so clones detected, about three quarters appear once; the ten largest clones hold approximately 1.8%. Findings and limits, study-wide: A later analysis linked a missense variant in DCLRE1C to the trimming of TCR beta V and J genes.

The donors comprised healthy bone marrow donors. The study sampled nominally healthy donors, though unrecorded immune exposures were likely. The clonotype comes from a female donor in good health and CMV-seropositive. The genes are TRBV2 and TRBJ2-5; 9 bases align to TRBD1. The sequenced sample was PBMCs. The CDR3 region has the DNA TGTGCCAGCAGTGGGAGGACAGGGGTGGAGACCCAGTACTTC. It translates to CASSGRTGVETQYF.